This T cell receptor beta chain was recorded in a study of cytomegalovirus exposure and HLA in healthy donors. Some clones are missing from TCRdb's copy, which holds only in-frame ones; the method was immunoSEQ multiplex PCR. Here the sample spans some 170,000 clones, around 87% being singletons. General observations from the study: The study put under 200 TCR beta chains on its list as cytomegalovirus-associated. Subsequent analysis found a tendency for first-cohort TCR clusters to co-occur within the 110 or so validation repertoires. In vitro work confirmed that three CMV-associated chains recognize CMV antigens. According to reports, the classifier identified cytomegalovirus status with high specificity and sensitivity.

About this clone: The antigen is unknown.

Per germline, CDR1 LNHNV and CDR2 YYDKDF (reference sequence). The CDR3 has 19 amino acids. V trimming: 0 bases; J trimming: 1 base; junction bases outside the gene matches: 9. The V call is TRBV15, the J call TRBJ2-1; 10 nucleotides agree with TRBD2. This sequence was found in a woman younger than 45 in good health and CMV-seronegative. The sample taken for sequencing was PBMCs. CDR3 in amino acids: CATSREGGLAGVSYNEQFF. In DNA form, the CDR3 reads TGTGCCACCAGCAGAGAGGGAGGGCTAGCGGGGGTGTCCTACAATGAGCAGTTCTTC.